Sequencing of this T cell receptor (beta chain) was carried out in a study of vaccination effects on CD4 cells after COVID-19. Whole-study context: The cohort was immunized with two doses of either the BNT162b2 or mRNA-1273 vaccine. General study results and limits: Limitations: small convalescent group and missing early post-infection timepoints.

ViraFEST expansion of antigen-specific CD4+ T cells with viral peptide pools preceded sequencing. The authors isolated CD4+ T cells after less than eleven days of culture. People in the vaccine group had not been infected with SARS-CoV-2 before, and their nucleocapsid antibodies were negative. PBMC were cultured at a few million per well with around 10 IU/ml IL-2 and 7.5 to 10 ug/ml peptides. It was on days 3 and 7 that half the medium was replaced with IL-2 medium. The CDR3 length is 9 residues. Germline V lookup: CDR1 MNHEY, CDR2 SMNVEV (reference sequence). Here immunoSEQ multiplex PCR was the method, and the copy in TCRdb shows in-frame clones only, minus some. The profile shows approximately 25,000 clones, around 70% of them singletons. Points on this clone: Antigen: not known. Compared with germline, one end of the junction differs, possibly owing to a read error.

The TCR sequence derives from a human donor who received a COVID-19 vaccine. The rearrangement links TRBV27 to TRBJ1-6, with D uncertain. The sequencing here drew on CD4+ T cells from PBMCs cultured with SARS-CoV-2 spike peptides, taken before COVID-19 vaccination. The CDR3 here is CASRLPLHF. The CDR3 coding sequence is TGTGCCAGCCGTTTACCCCTCCACTTT.